This T cell receptor (beta chain) originates from a study of blood T cell repertoires in COVID-19. As originally analysed: The authors estimated nucleated cell counts from reference gene primer amplification. Clones were sequenced by immunoSEQ multiplex PCR, and TCRdb holds only the in-frame ones, with some missing. The V and J calls and clone size come from that table; D and trimming were worked out from the DNA. The sample records more than 300,000 clones, roughly nine tenths being singletons. The V segment lost 8 bases and the J segment 2 bases; nucleotides outside the gene matches: 12. The germline V gene encodes CDR1 LNHDA and CDR2 SQIVND (reference sequence). The CDR3 has 16 amino acids.

This receptor was obtained from a woman between 25 and 40 years old with COVID-19, enrolled during active disease. The sequenced sample was peripheral blood. V and J are TRBV19 and TRBJ1-2; 9 nucleotides line up with TRBD1. DNA of the CDR3: TGTGCCAGTTCACCGGGACAGGGTGTTATAAACTATGGCTACACCTTC. It is translated as CASSPGQGVINYGYTF.